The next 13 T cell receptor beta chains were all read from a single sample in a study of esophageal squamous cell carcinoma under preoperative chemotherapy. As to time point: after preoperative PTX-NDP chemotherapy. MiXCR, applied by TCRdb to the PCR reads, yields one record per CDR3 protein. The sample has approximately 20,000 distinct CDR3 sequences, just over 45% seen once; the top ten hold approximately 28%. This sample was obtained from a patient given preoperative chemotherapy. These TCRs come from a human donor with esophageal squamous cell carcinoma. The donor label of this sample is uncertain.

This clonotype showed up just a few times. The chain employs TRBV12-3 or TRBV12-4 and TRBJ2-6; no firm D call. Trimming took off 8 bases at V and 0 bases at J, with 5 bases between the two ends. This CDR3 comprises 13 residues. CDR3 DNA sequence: TGTGCCAGCTCGGCCTCTGGGGCCAACGTCCTGACTTTC. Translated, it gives CASSASGANVLTF.

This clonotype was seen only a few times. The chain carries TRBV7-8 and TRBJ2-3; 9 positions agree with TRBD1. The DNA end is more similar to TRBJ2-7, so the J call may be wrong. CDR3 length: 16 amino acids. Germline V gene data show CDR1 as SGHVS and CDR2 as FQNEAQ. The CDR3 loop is CASSALHRGLDYEQYF. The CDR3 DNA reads TGTGCCAGCAGCGCCCTCCACAGGGGGCTTGACTACGAGCAGTACTTC.

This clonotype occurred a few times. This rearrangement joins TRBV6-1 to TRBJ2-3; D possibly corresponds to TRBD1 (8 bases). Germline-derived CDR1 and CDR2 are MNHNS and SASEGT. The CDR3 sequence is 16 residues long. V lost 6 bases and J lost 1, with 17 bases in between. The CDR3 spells CASSVSTGGGTDTQYF. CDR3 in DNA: TGTGCCAGCAGCGTATCAACAGGGGGGGGCACAGATACGCAGTATTTT.

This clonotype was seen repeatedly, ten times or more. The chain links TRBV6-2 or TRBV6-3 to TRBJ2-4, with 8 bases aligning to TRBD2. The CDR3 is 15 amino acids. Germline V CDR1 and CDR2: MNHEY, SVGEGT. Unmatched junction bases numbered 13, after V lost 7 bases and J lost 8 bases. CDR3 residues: CASTTRVSGKDIQYF. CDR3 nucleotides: TGTGCCAGCACCACCCGGGTTAGCGGGAAGGACATTCAGTACTTC.

In nucleotides, the CDR3 is TGTGCCAGCAGCCCAGGGGCAGAGCTAGCCAAAAACATTCAGTACTTC. Its translation: CASSPGAELAKNIQYF. V is TRBV11-3 and J is TRBJ2-4; TRBD1 might be the D (6 bases). The V gene lost 5 bases and the J gene lost 0 bases, with 14 bases spanning the gap. Germline lookup yields CDR1 SGHNT and CDR2 YENEEA. The CDR3 runs to 16 residues.

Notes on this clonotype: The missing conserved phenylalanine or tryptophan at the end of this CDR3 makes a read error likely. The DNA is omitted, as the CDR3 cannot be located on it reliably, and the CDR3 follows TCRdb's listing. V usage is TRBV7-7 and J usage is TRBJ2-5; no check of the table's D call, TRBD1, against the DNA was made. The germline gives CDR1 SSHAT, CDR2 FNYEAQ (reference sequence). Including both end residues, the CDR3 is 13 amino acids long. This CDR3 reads CASSYFPGKTQHS.

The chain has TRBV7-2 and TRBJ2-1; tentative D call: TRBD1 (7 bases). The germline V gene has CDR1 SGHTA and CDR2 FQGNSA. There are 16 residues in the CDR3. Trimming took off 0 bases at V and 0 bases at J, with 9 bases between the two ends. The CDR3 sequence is CASSLARDSSYNEQFF. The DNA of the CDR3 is TGTGCCAGCAGCTTAGCGCGGGACAGCTCCTACAATGAGCAGTTCTTC. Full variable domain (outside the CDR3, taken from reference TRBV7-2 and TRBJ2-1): GAGVSQSPSNKVTEKGKDVELRCDPISGHTALYWYRQSLGQGLEFLIYFQGNSAPDKSGLPSDRFSAERTGGSVSTLTIQRTQQEDSAVYLCASSLARDSSYNEQFFGPGTRLTVL.

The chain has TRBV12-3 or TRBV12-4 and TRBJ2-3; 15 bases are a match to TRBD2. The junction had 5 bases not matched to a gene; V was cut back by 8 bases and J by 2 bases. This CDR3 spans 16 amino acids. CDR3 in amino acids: CASSGTSGGSTDTQYF. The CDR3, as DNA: TGTGCCAGCTCCGGGACTAGCGGGGGGTCCACAGATACGCAGTATTTT.

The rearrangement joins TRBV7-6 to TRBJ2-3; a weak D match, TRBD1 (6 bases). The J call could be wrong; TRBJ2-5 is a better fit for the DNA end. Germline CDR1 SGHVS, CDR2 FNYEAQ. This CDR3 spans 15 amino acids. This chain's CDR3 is CASSLGQGLAETQYF. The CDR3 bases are TGTGCCAGCAGCTTAGGCCAGGGGCTTGCAGAGACCCAGTACTTC.

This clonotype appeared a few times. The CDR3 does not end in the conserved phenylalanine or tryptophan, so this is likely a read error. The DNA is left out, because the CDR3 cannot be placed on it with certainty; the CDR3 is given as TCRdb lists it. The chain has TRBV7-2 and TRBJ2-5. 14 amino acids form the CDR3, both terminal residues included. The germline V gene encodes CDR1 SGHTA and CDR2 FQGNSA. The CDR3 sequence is CASSPTGDKETRLS.

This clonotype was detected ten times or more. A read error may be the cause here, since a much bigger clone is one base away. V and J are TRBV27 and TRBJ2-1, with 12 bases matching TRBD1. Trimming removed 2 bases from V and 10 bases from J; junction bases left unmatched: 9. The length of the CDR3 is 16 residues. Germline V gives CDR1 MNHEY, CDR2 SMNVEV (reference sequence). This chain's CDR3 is CASSLTLGTGGVEQFF. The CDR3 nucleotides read TGTGCCAGCAGTTTAACCCTAGGGACAGGGGGCGTCGAGCAGTTCTTC.

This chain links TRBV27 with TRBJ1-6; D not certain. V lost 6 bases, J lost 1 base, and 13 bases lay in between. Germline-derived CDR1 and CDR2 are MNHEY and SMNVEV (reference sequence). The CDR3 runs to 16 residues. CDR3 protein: CASSSDPRSYNSPLHF. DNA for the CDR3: TGTGCCAGCAGCTCAGACCCCCGTTCCTATAATTCACCCCTCCACTTT.

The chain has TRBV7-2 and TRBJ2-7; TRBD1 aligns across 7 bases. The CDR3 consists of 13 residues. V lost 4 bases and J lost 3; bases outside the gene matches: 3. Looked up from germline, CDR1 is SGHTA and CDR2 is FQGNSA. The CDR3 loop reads CASSWRQGYEQYF. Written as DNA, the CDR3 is TGTGCCAGCAGCTGGAGACAGGGCTACGAGCAGTACTTC.